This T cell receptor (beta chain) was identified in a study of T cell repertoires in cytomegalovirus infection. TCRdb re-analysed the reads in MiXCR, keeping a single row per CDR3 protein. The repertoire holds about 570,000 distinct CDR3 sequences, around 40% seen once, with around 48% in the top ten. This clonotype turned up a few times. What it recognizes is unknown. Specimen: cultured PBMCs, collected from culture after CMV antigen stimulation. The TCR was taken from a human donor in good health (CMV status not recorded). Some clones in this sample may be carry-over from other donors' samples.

CDR3 loop: CASRITSGRAYEQYF. In DNA, the CDR3 is TGTGCCAGCAGAATTACTAGCGGGAGGGCCTACGAGCAGTACTTC. The rearrangement links TRBV7-2 to TRBJ2-7, with TRBD2 identical over 13 bases. Germline values: CDR1 SGHTA, CDR2 FQGNSA. V was pared by 6 bases and J by 2 bases, with 4 bases of the junction left unmatched. This CDR3 is built from 15 residues. Using reference TRBV7-2 and TRBJ2-7 for the parts outside the CDR3, the full variable domain is GAGVSQSPSNKVTEKGKDVELRCDPISGHTALYWYRQSLGQGLEFLIYFQGNSAPDKSGLPSDRFSAERTGGSVSTLTIQRTQQEDSAVYLCASRITSGRAYEQYFGPGTRLTVT.